The T cell receptor (beta chain) described here comes from a study of cytomegalovirus exposure and HLA in healthy donors. Study observations and caveats: Segments of the TCR beta V type were, in most cases, productive about 87% or about 30% of the time in an earlier analysis. In vitro, a few CMV-associated chains proved specific for CMV antigens.

CDR3 length: 15 residues. V was trimmed by 2 bases and J by 4 bases, leaving 13 bases between them. Germline V gene data show CDR1 as SGHDT and CDR2 as YYEEEE. About this clone itself: Its target is unknown.

Primers for the PCR totalled 60 Vbeta and 13 Jbeta. The repertoire was sequenced with immunoSEQ multiplex PCR; TCRdb's copy has only in-frame clones and lacks some. The sample includes about 65,000 clones. This sequence was found in a boy between 10 and 17 years old in good health and CMV-seronegative. Sequencing was carried out using PBMCs. The chain recombines TRBV5-6 with TRBJ1-3; D is undetermined. The CDR3 nucleotides read TGTGCCAGCAGCTTATTGCGTCGATCGGGAAACACCATATATTTT. Amino acids: CASSLLRRSGNTIYF.